These T cell receptor beta chains were read from a single sample in a study of shared clonotypes between healthy human individuals. TCRdb's copy holds only in-frame clones and misses some; the assay was immunoSEQ multiplex PCR. Of around 2.1 million clones detected, almost 96% appear once; the ten largest clones hold 0.1% to 0.15%. Sequenced input: naive CD4+ T cells sorted from blood. These TCRs come from a man between 18 and 29 years old in good health. The CDR3 runs from the conserved cysteine through the conserved F or W. The D gene is left open where the match is weak. Clone sizes are given selectively: once, few, many, or a class where the clone is expanded.

j_gene: TRBJ2-7
abundance: once
d_gene: TRBD1
v_gene: TRBV6-1
CDR3aa: CASGTGQSEQYF
CDR3nt: TGTGCCAGCGGGACAGGGCAGTCAGAGCAGTACTTC

j_gene: TRBJ2-7
abundance: -
d_gene: -
v_gene: TRBV28
CDR3aa: CASSFRTRRSYEQYF
CDR3nt: TGTGCCAGCAGTTTTAGGACTCGGAGGAGCTACGAGCAGTACTTC

j_gene: TRBJ1-1
abundance: -
d_gene: -
v_gene: TRBV18
CDR3aa: CASSPGTEAFF
CDR3nt: TGTGCCAGCTCTCCCGGGACTGAAGCTTTCTTT

j_gene: TRBJ2-4
abundance: -
d_gene: TRBD2
v_gene: TRBV13
CDR3aa: CASSARLAGGLLNIQYF
CDR3nt: TGTGCCAGCAGCGCCCGACTAGCGGGGGGGCTATTGAACATTCAGTACTTC

j_gene: TRBJ1-1
abundance: -
d_gene: TRBD1
v_gene: TRBV19
CDR3aa: CASSKEGQRGDGAFF
CDR3nt: TGTGCCAGTAGTAAGGAGGGACAGCGAGGGGACGGAGCTTTCTTT

j_gene: TRBJ1-5
abundance: -
d_gene: TRBD1
v_gene: TRBV19
CDR3aa: CASSQGQGRHQPQHF
CDR3nt: TGTGCCAGTAGTCAAGGACAGGGCCGGCATCAGCCCCAGCATTTT

j_gene: TRBJ1-5
abundance: -
d_gene: -
v_gene: TRBV5-6
CDR3aa: CASSFYFQAGGGNQPQHF
CDR3nt: TGTGCCAGCAGCTTTTACTTCCAGGCGGGGGGCGGCAATCAGCCCCAGCATTTT

j_gene: TRBJ1-2
abundance: once
d_gene: TRBD1
v_gene: TRBV29-1
CDR3aa: CSVGQGNYGYTF
CDR3nt: TGCAGCGTCGGACAGGGGAACTATGGCTACACCTTC

j_gene: TRBJ2-5
abundance: -
d_gene: -
v_gene: TRBV11-2
CDR3aa: CASSLDLFGIQETQYF
CDR3nt: TGTGCCAGCAGCTTAGATCTTTTTGGTATCCAAGAGACCCAGTACTTC

j_gene: TRBJ2-7
abundance: -
d_gene: TRBD1
v_gene: TRBV5-1
CDR3aa: CASSSGTGGGPYEQYF
CDR3nt: TGCGCCAGCAGCTCCGGGACAGGGGGCGGACCCTACGAGCAGTACTTC

j_gene: TRBJ1-2
abundance: -
d_gene: -
v_gene: TRBV10-3
CDR3aa: CAISEYGGYTF
CDR3nt: TGTGCCATCAGTGAGTACGGTGGCTACACCTTC

j_gene: TRBJ2-1
abundance: once
d_gene: -
v_gene: TRBV5-1
CDR3aa: CASSLEVAYEQFF
CDR3nt: TGCGCCAGCAGCTTGGAGGTAGCCTATGAGCAGTTCTTC

j_gene: TRBJ1-5
abundance: -
d_gene: -
v_gene: TRBV2
CDR3aa: CASSPGTGDQPQHF
CDR3nt: TGTGCCAGCAGTCCCGGGACCGGTGATCAGCCCCAGCATTTT

j_gene: TRBJ2-7
abundance: -
d_gene: TRBD2
v_gene: TRBV7-9
CDR3aa: CASSLVPGLAGVTEQYF
CDR3nt: TGTGCCAGCAGCTTAGTCCCGGGACTAGCGGGAGTTACCGAGCAGTACTTC

j_gene: TRBJ2-7
abundance: few
d_gene: TRBD2
v_gene: TRBV4-1
CDR3aa: CASSRGLAGDYEQYF
CDR3nt: TGCGCCAGCAGCCGAGGACTAGCGGGAGACTACGAGCAGTACTTC

j_gene: TRBJ2-7
abundance: once
d_gene: -
v_gene: TRBV5-1
CDR3aa: CASSLSGAALEQYF
CDR3nt: TGCGCCAGCAGCTTGTCTGGGGCGGCCCTCGAGCAGTACTTC

j_gene: TRBJ2-2
abundance: -
d_gene: -
v_gene: TRBV28
CDR3aa: CASSSGTPRTGELFF
CDR3nt: TGTGCCAGCAGTTCCGGGACACCGAGGACCGGGGAGCTGTTTTTT

j_gene: TRBJ1-1
abundance: once
d_gene: -
v_gene: TRBV29-1
CDR3aa: CSVERKGANTEAFF
CDR3nt: TGCAGCGTTGAGCGGAAGGGAGCGAACACTGAAGCTTTCTTT

j_gene: TRBJ2-3
abundance: -
d_gene: TRBD2
v_gene: TRBV7-9
CDR3aa: CASSLERLASTDTQYF
CDR3nt: TGTGCCAGCAGCTTAGAGCGACTAGCGAGCACAGATACGCAGTATTTT

j_gene: TRBJ1-3
abundance: -
d_gene: -
v_gene: TRBV18
CDR3aa: CASSPGLSGNTIYF
CDR3nt: TGTGCCAGCTCGCCGGGCCTCTCTGGAAACACCATATATTTT

j_gene: TRBJ1-4
abundance: -
d_gene: -
v_gene: TRBV2
CDR3aa: CASRGGTNEKLFF
CDR3nt: TGTGCCAGCAGAGGGGGAACTAATGAAAAACTGTTTTTT

j_gene: TRBJ1-4
abundance: once
d_gene: -
v_gene: TRBV20-1
CDR3aa: CSARQVEKLFF
CDR3nt: TGCAGTGCTAGACAGGTCGAAAAACTGTTTTTT

j_gene: TRBJ2-3
abundance: -
d_gene: -
v_gene: TRBV11-2
CDR3aa: CASSFSEDTQYF
CDR3nt: TGTGCCAGCAGTTTCTCCGAAGATACGCAGTATTTT

j_gene: TRBJ1-6
abundance: -
d_gene: TRBD1
v_gene: TRBV28
CDR3aa: CASSSPQGAKNSPLHF
CDR3nt: TGTGCCAGCAGTTCACCCCAGGGGGCAAAGAATTCACCCCTCCACTTT

j_gene: TRBJ2-1
abundance: -
d_gene: TRBD2
v_gene: TRBV7-2
CDR3aa: CASSLAFGRASYNEQFF
CDR3nt: TGTGCCAGCAGCTTAGCCTTCGGGAGGGCTTCCTACAATGAGCAGTTCTTC

j_gene: TRBJ1-1
abundance: -
d_gene: -
v_gene: TRBV27
CDR3aa: CASRETGGASNTEAFF
CDR3nt: TGTGCCAGCAGGGAAACGGGGGGCGCGTCGAACACTGAAGCTTTCTTT

j_gene: TRBJ2-3
abundance: -
d_gene: TRBD1
v_gene: TRBV6-1
CDR3aa: CASSERGQDRNTQYF
CDR3nt: TGTGCCAGCAGTGAAAGGGGACAGGATCGGAATACGCAGTATTTT

j_gene: TRBJ2-2
abundance: -
d_gene: TRBD2
v_gene: TRBV10-3
CDR3aa: CAISPERGSVSTGELFF
CDR3nt: TGTGCCATCAGCCCAGAGCGGGGGTCGGTCTCCACCGGGGAGCTGTTTTTT

j_gene: TRBJ1-2
abundance: -
d_gene: -
v_gene: TRBV30
CDR3aa: CAWSVQWLGNYGYTF
CDR3nt: TGTGCCTGGAGTGTACAATGGTTAGGTAACTATGGCTACACCTTC

j_gene: TRBJ2-7
abundance: few
d_gene: TRBD2
v_gene: TRBV6-1
CDR3aa: CASSDGTSGPYEQYF
CDR3nt: TGTGCCAGCAGTGATGGTACTAGCGGGCCCTACGAGCAGTACTTC

j_gene: TRBJ1-1
abundance: once
d_gene: -
v_gene: TRBV7-9
CDR3aa: CASSLGGALNTEAFF
CDR3nt: TGTGCCAGCAGCCTCGGGGGGGCCCTGAACACTGAAGCTTTCTTT

j_gene: TRBJ1-1
abundance: -
d_gene: -
v_gene: TRBV30
CDR3aa: CAHGLNTEAFF
CDR3nt: TGTGCGCACGGATTAAACACTGAAGCTTTCTTT

j_gene: TRBJ1-5
abundance: -
d_gene: -
v_gene: TRBV30
CDR3aa: CACREGRQPQHF
CDR3nt: TGTGCCTGCCGTGAGGGACGGCAGCCCCAGCATTTT

j_gene: TRBJ2-3
abundance: -
d_gene: -
v_gene: TRBV30
CDR3aa: CAWSVGSGADTQYF
CDR3nt: TGTGCCTGGAGTGTCGGGAGCGGAGCAGATACGCAGTATTTT

j_gene: TRBJ1-4
abundance: -
d_gene: -
v_gene: TRBV10-2
CDR3aa: CASSGNTGLGEKLFF
CDR3nt: TGCGCCAGCAGTGGTAATACAGGGTTGGGGGAAAAACTGTTTTTT

j_gene: TRBJ1-1
abundance: -
d_gene: -
v_gene: TRBV30
CDR3aa: CAWLRTGVHTEAFF
CDR3nt: TGTGCCTGGTTACGCACGGGGGTGCACACTGAAGCTTTCTTT

j_gene: TRBJ2-3
abundance: -
d_gene: -
v_gene: TRBV7-2
CDR3aa: CASSGGNTDTQYF
CDR3nt: TGTGCCAGCAGCGGCGGGAACACAGATACGCAGTATTTT

j_gene: TRBJ1-2
abundance: -
d_gene: TRBD1
v_gene: TRBV7-9
CDR3aa: CASSAQGGDYGYTF
CDR3nt: TGTGCCAGCAGTGCGCAGGGGGGAGACTATGGCTACACCTTC

j_gene: TRBJ2-3
abundance: -
d_gene: TRBD1
v_gene: TRBV5-1
CDR3aa: CASSSLDRGPDTQYF
CDR3nt: TGCGCCAGCAGCTCCCTGGACAGGGGGCCTGATACGCAGTATTTT

j_gene: TRBJ2-7
abundance: -
d_gene: -
v_gene: TRBV18
CDR3aa: CASSLGGQLQIYEQYF
CDR3nt: TGTGCCAGCTCACTGGGGGGACAACTACAGATCTACGAGCAGTACTTC

j_gene: TRBJ2-7
abundance: -
d_gene: -
v_gene: TRBV6-6
CDR3aa: CATTIRDEQYF
CDR3nt: TGTGCCACCACGATCAGAGACGAGCAGTACTTC

j_gene: TRBJ1-2
abundance: -
d_gene: -
v_gene: TRBV7-9
CDR3aa: CASSLITQGSYGYTF
CDR3nt: TGTGCCAGCAGCTTAATCACCCAGGGTTCCTATGGCTACACCTTC

j_gene: TRBJ2-2
abundance: -
d_gene: -
v_gene: TRBV10-3
CDR3aa: CAISERGSGTGELFF
CDR3nt: TGTGCCATCAGTGAGAGGGGGAGCGGGACCGGGGAGCTGTTTTTT

j_gene: TRBJ2-5
abundance: -
d_gene: -
v_gene: TRBV11-2
CDR3aa: CASSPAARETQYF
CDR3nt: TGTGCCAGCAGCCCAGCGGCGCGAGAGACCCAGTACTTC

j_gene: TRBJ2-7
abundance: few
d_gene: -
v_gene: TRBV27
CDR3aa: CASSLSRPSYEQYF
CDR3nt: TGTGCCAGCAGTTTATCGAGGCCCTCCTACGAGCAGTACTTC

j_gene: TRBJ2-1
abundance: -
d_gene: -
v_gene: TRBV13
CDR3aa: CASSLSRGLGNEQFF
CDR3nt: TGTGCCAGCAGCTTATCGAGGGGACTGGGGAATGAGCAGTTCTTC

j_gene: TRBJ2-2
abundance: -
d_gene: -
v_gene: TRBV28
CDR3aa: CASHSGTSNTGELFF
CDR3nt: TGTGCCAGCCACTCCGGGACATCGAACACCGGGGAGCTGTTTTTT

j_gene: TRBJ2-7
abundance: -
d_gene: -
v_gene: TRBV15
CDR3aa: CATSRGNAVSARGSSYEQYF
CDR3nt: TGTGCCACCAGCAGAGGCAATGCAGTTTCCGCGAGGGGAAGCTCCTACGAGCAGTACTTC

j_gene: TRBJ2-2
abundance: -
d_gene: -
v_gene: TRBV7-2
CDR3aa: CASSLVGSGELFF
CDR3nt: TGTGCCAGCAGCTTAGTAGGGTCCGGGGAGCTGTTTTTT

j_gene: TRBJ2-7
abundance: -
d_gene: TRBD1
v_gene: TRBV19
CDR3aa: CASSMDRGLFMKQYF
CDR3nt: TGTGCCAGTAGTATGGACAGGGGACTTTTTATGAAGCAGTACTTC

j_gene: TRBJ1-1
abundance: -
d_gene: TRBD1
v_gene: TRBV6-4
CDR3aa: CASTKRPRDRNTEAFF
CDR3nt: TGTGCCAGCACCAAAAGACCCCGGGACAGGAACACTGAAGCTTTCTTT

j_gene: TRBJ2-5
abundance: -
d_gene: TRBD2
v_gene: TRBV11-2
CDR3aa: CASSLGLAVYQETQYF
CDR3nt: TGTGCCAGCAGCTTAGGACTAGCGGTGTACCAAGAGACCCAGTACTTC

j_gene: TRBJ2-1
abundance: -
d_gene: TRBD1
v_gene: TRBV9
CDR3aa: CASSPRTGKNEQFF
CDR3nt: TGTGCCAGCAGCCCCAGGACAGGGAAAAATGAGCAGTTCTTC

j_gene: TRBJ2-2
abundance: -
d_gene: -
v_gene: TRBV7-7
CDR3aa: CASSLDRTGELFF
CDR3nt: TGTGCTAGCAGCTTAGATCGCACCGGGGAGCTGTTTTTT

j_gene: TRBJ1-5
abundance: once
d_gene: -
v_gene: TRBV27
CDR3aa: CASSLSPGSGNQPQHF
CDR3nt: TGTGCCAGCAGTTTATCCCCAGGGTCGGGCAATCAGCCCCAGCATTTT

j_gene: TRBJ2-7
abundance: -
d_gene: TRBD1
v_gene: TRBV6-5
CDR3aa: CASSRGDRGEQYF
CDR3nt: TGTGCCAGCAGTAGAGGGGACAGGGGCGAGCAGTACTTC

j_gene: TRBJ2-7
abundance: -
d_gene: -
v_gene: TRBV30
CDR3aa: CAGSRDLGAYEQYF
CDR3nt: TGTGCCGGAAGCCGGGACCTGGGGGCCTACGAGCAGTACTTC

j_gene: TRBJ1-5
abundance: -
d_gene: TRBD1
v_gene: TRBV6-1
CDR3aa: CASSGPRDRKDQPQHF
CDR3nt: TGTGCCAGCAGTGGCCCCCGGGACAGGAAGGATCAGCCCCAGCATTTT